A selection of T cell receptor beta chains follows, all from one sample in a study of blood T cell repertoires in COVID-19. Some clones are missing from TCRdb's copy, which holds only in-frame ones; the method was immunoSEQ multiplex PCR. The profile shows fewer than 90,000 clones, about 80% of them singletons. The source material was peripheral blood. These receptors came from a human donor in a cohort sampled during active COVID-19. Both conserved end residues are trimmed from each CDR3. Each record gives: clone size, J gene, V gene, CDR3 protein. Not all rows give a size; the values are once, few, many and, for expanded clones, a class.

few TRBJ2-7 TRBV11-1 ASSLEGQGHYEQY
- TRBJ1-2 TRBV18 ASSPSDRTGYT
- TRBJ2-7 TRBV12-3/TRBV12-4 ASTGTGAGEQY
- TRBJ1-3 TRBV11-2 ASSLNPGSSGNTIY
few TRBJ1-1 TRBV3-1/TRBV3-2 ASSLQRNTEAF
once TRBJ2-3 TRBV29-1 SVEGGLHASDTQY
- TRBJ2-3 TRBV5-1 ASSPSGSGFGTQY
once TRBJ2-5 TRBV21-1 ASSNTGTQY
once TRBJ1-4 TRBV28 ASTVGGFNEKLF
- TRBJ2-7 TRBV3-1/TRBV3-2 ASSQPSGGYEQY
once TRBJ2-7 TRBV6-5 ASSRGRGYEQY